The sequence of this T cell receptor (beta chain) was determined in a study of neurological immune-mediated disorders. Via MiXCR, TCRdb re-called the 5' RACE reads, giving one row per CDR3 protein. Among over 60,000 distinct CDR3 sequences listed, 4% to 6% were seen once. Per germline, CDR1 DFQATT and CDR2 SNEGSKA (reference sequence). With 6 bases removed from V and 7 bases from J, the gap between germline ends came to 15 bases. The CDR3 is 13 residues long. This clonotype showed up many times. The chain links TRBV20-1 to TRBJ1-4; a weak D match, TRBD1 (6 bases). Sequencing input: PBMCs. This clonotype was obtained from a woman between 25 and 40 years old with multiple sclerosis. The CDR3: CSASGGKTEKLFF. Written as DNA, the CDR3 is TGCAGTGCATCGGGGGGCAAGACTGAAAAACTGTTTTTT.